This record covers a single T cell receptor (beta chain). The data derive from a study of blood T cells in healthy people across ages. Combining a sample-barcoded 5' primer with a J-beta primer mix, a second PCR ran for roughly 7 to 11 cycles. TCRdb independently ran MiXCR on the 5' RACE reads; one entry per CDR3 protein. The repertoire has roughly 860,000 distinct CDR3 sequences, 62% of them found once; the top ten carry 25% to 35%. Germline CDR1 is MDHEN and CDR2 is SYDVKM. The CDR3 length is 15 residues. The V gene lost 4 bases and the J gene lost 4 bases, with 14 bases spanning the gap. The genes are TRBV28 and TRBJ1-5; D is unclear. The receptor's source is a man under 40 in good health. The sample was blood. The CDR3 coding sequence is TGTGCCAGCAGTTCAGACGAGGCGGAGAATCAGCCCCAGCATTTT. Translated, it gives CASSSDEAENQPQHF. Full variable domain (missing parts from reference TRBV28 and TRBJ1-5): DVKVTQSSRYLVKRTGEKVFLECVQDMDHENMFWYRQDPGLGLRLIYFSYDVKMKEKGDIPEGYSVSREKKERFSLILESASTNQTSMYLCASSSDEAENQPQHFGDGTRLSIL.